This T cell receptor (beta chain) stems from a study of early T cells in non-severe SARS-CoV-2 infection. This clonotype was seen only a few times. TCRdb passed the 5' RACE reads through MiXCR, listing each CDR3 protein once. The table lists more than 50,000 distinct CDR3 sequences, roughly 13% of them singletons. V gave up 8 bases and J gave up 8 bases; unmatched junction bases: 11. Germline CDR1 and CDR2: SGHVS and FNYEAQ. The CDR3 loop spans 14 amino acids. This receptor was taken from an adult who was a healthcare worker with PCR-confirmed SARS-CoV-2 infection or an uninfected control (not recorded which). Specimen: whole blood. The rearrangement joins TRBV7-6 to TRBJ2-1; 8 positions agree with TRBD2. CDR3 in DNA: TGTGCCAGCCGTTTACGGGGGGGCCACGATGAGCAGTTCTTC. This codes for CASRLRGGHDEQFF.